One and the same sample provided the 20 T cell receptor beta chains below, sequenced in a study of Ad26.COV2.S vaccination and SARS-CoV-2 variants. Method: immunoSEQ multiplex PCR; TCRdb's copy keeps in-frame clones and lacks some. The sample contains about 240,000 clones, more than 75% of which appear only once. The treatment here: over 15 received Ad26.COV2.S at low or high dose, single or two shots; several received placebo; per-sample allocation not given. Sample collection was performed on day 63 after the first vaccine or placebo injection. The sequencing used peripheral blood, collected in a trial of Ad26.COV2.S vaccine versus placebo. Receptor source: a person aged 18 to 65 who received the Ad26.COV2.S COVID-19 vaccine or a placebo.

J is TRBJ2-7 and V is TRBV11-3, with a weak D call TRBD1 (6 bases). Trimming cost V 5 bases and J 2 bases, with 28 bases left between them. Germline loops: CDR1 SGHNT, CDR2 YENEEA. The CDR3 has 19 residues. This CDR3 is CASSPISRGTTLRPYEQYF. As DNA, the CDR3 is TGTGCCAGCAGCCCGATTAGTAGGGGGACAACCTTGAGGCCCTACGAGCAGTACTTC.

This rearrangement joins TRBV5-4 to TRBJ1-2; 7 nucleotides align to TRBD1. The CDR3 covers 14 residues. V dropped 4 bases and J dropped 8; count of bases not matched to a gene: 11. Looked up from germline, CDR1 is SGHNT and CDR2 is YYREEE (reference sequence). The DNA of the CDR3 is TGTGCCAGCAGCCACCGGACAGGAGAGGGGGGCTACACCTTC. It specifies CASSHRTGEGGYTF.

In this sample, this clone turned up once. The chain joins TRBV5-8 to TRBJ1-6; 7 bases agree with TRBD1. Losses at the gene ends were 0 bases for V and 6 bases for J; bases not matched to a gene: 12. The CDR3 loop spans 18 amino acids. Germline CDR1 is SGHTS and CDR2 is YDEGEE. CDR3: CASSLDLGQAGGNSPLHF. The CDR3 DNA is TGTGCCAGCAGCTTGGACCTCGGACAGGCAGGGGGTAATTCACCCCTCCACTTT.

The chain joins TRBV6-2 or TRBV6-3 to TRBJ2-7; the D is unclear. The V gene lost 3 bases and the J gene lost 3 bases, with 9 bases spanning the gap. The germline CDR1 and CDR2 sequences are MNHEY and SVGEGT. The length of the CDR3 is 13 residues. This chain's CDR3 is CASSYDLIYEQYF. As DNA, the CDR3 is TGTGCCAGCAGTTATGACCTTATCTACGAGCAGTACTTC.

The chain links TRBV5-1 to TRBJ1-1; tentatively, D is TRBD1 (5 bases). This CDR3 spans 13 amino acids. V dropped 2 bases and J dropped 1 base, with 6 bases sitting between them. Germline V gene lookup returns CDR1 SGHRS and CDR2 YFSETQ. CDR3 sequence reads: CASSFGTNTEAFF. In DNA, the CDR3 is TGCGCCAGCAGCTTTGGGACGAACACTGAAGCTTTCTTT.

The chain uses TRBV5-3 and TRBJ2-2; perhaps D is TRBD1 or TRBD2 (5 bases each). TRBV5-3 belongs to the ORF category, with a function that is uncertain. The CDR3 totals 19 residues. V was pared by 2 bases and J by 2 bases, with 22 bases between. The CDR3: CARSLPPIKGPSNTGELFF. CDR3 in DNA: TGTGCCAGAAGCTTACCACCTATCAAGGGGCCTAGCAACACCGGGGAGCTGTTTTTT.

The J gene is TRBJ2-3, the V gene TRBV5-6, with 10 bases that match TRBD1. The CDR3 contains 15 residues. J was trimmed by 4 bases and V by 2 bases; bases with no gene match: 4. Looked up from germline, CDR1 is SGHDT and CDR2 is YYEEEE. CDR3 DNA: TGTGCCAGCAGCTTCAGACAGGGGGCCGCAGATACGCAGTATTTT. Protein: CASSFRQGAADTQYF.

This sequence joins TRBV9 and TRBJ2-1; D remains ambiguous. Germline lookup yields CDR1 SGDLS and CDR2 YYNGEE. The germline V and J ends were trimmed by 0 bases and 7 bases, with 11 bases remaining between them. The CDR3 length is 14 residues. The DNA for the CDR3 is TGTGCCAGCAGCGTAGAGTGGACCCCGAATGAGCAGTTCTTC. This codes for CASSVEWTPNEQFF.

The genes are TRBV19 and TRBJ2-7, with TRBD2 as a possible D gene (5 bases). Per germline, CDR1 LNHDA and CDR2 SQIVND (reference sequence). V was shortened by 1 base and J by 2 bases, with 9 bases between the two germline ends. This CDR3 region has 14 residues. CDR3 amino acids: CASSIGGSTYEQYF. The CDR3 bases are TGTGCCAGTAGTATAGGAGGGTCAACCTACGAGCAGTACTTC.

The J gene is TRBJ1-6, the V gene TRBV21-1. TRBV21-1 is a pseudogene segment. This CDR3 has 15 amino acids. CDR3 in DNA: TGTGCCAGCAGCCGCAAGTGGGTCCTCAATTCACCCCTCCACTTT. It yields the protein CASSRKWVLNSPLHF.

The chain uses TRBV5-1 and TRBJ1-1; 8 bases match TRBD1. The J segment lost 4 bases and the V segment lost 2 bases, leaving 4 bases of the junction unmatched. Germline CDR1 and CDR2: SGHRS and YFSETQ. The CDR3 extends over 14 amino acids. The DNA for the CDR3 is TGCGCCAGCAGCTTCCAGGGGGCGGTCACTGAAGCTTTCTTT. It is translated as CASSFQGAVTEAFF. Filled out from reference TRBV5-1 and TRBJ1-1, the complete variable domain reads KAGVTQTPRYLIKTRGQQVTLSCSPISGHRSVSWYQQTPGQGLQFLFEYFSETQRNKGNFPGRFSGRQFSNSRSEMNVSTLELGDSALYLCASSFQGAVTEAFFGQGTRLTVV.

The chain combines TRBV10-3 with TRBJ2-7, with TRBD1 matching 9 bases. V trimming: 8 bases; J trimming: 1 base; junction bases outside the gene matches: 3. The V gene's germline CDR1 is ENHRY and CDR2 SYGVKD. The CDR3 has 13 residues. CDR3 DNA: TGTGCCATCGGAGACAGGGGGTCCTACGAGCAGTACTTC. It codes for CAIGDRGSYEQYF.

A word on this clone: Other DNA variants within this sample encode the same CDR3. This chain uses TRBV12-3 or TRBV12-4 with TRBJ1-1, with no clear D. This CDR3 is 13 amino acids long. The V end lost 8 bases, the J end lost 2 bases, and 12 bases lay between the germline ends. CDR3 bases: TGTGCCAGCTCCCTTTCAGGTAACACTGAAGCTTTCTTT. Translation gives CASSLSGNTEAFF.

This clone was found once. This rearrangement joins TRBV5-4 to TRBJ1-3, with TRBD1 as a possible D gene (6 bases). The CDR3 extends over 15 amino acids. Germline CDR1 is SGHNT and CDR2 is YYREEE (reference sequence). V lost 2 bases and J lost 0, with 9 bases in between. DNA for the CDR3: TGTGCCAGCAGCTTAGACAGGAGCTCTGGAAACACCATATATTTT. This translates into CASSLDRSSGNTIYF.

The V gene is TRBV27, the J gene TRBJ2-1; either TRBD1 or TRBD2 may supply D (5 bases each). V lost 8 bases to trimming and J lost 0 bases, with 17 bases between them. Germline loops: CDR1 MNHEY, CDR2 SMNVEV (reference sequence). CDR3 length equals 16 residues. The CDR3 is CASVPTGDRSYNEQFF. The CDR3 bases are TGTGCCAGCGTCCCTACCGGGGACCGCTCCTACAATGAGCAGTTCTTC.

The chain uses TRBV11-2 and TRBJ1-4, with D uncertain. CDR3 size: 13 residues. Deletions cut 5 bases from V and 5 bases from J, with 9 bases between. Germline V CDR1 and CDR2: SGHAT, FQNNGV. CDR3 sequence: CASSREYNEKLFF. The CDR3 nucleotides read TGTGCCAGCAGCAGAGAGTACAATGAAAAACTGTTTTTT.

The chain carries TRBV7-3 and TRBJ2-3, with D possibly TRBD1 on 6 matching bases. Between the trimmed V and J ends, which lost 4 bases and 3 bases, there was a span of 14 bases. Looked up from germline, CDR1 is SGHTA and CDR2 is FQGTGA. The CDR3 extends over 15 amino acids. The CDR3 sequence is CASSYETGGTDTQYF. CDR3 nucleotide sequence: TGTGCCAGCAGCTACGAGACAGGAGGTACAGATACGCAGTATTTT.

The chain links TRBV19 to TRBJ2-7; no clear D. The V end lost 4 bases, the J end lost 7 bases, and 11 bases lay between the germline ends. Germline V gene lookup returns CDR1 LNHDA and CDR2 SQIVND (reference sequence). The CDR3 runs 12 residues. CDR3 loop: CASSRLIGEQYF. The CDR3 DNA reads as TGTGCCAGTAGTAGACTCATCGGAGAGCAGTACTTC.

The CDR3 loop is CASSTTGTGHNSPLHF. DNA for the CDR3: TGTGCCAGTAGTACCACAGGGACAGGTCATAATTCACCCCTCCACTTT. The rearrangement links TRBV19 to TRBJ1-6; 8 positions match TRBD1. The germline V gene encodes CDR1 LNHDA and CDR2 SQIVND (reference sequence). The ends lost 4 bases at V and 5 bases at J; junction bases unmatched: 7. The CDR3 sequence is 16 residues long.

This clone appeared a few times. The CDR3 bases are TGTGCCAGCAGCCCCCGAGGTGGCGGGGATGAGACCCAGTACTTC. The encoded protein is CASSPRGGGDETQYF. The rearrangement uses TRBV7-2 and TRBJ2-5; possibly TRBD2 for D (6 bases). Trimming took 5 bases from V and 5 from J, leaving 18 bases between them. Germline V gene data show CDR1 as SGHTA and CDR2 as FQGNSA. The length of the CDR3 is 15 residues.